This T cell receptor beta chain appears in the sequencing data of a study of PD-L1 blockade in urothelial cancer. Study-level background: Patients took up atezolizumab in about 2014 at 1,200 mg intravenously every 3 weeks. The median T cell count in blood samples was 140,000 to 150,000.

The study's findings and limits: Pretreatment TCR clonality in blood, when below the median, was predictive of better survival.

Patient disease was locally advanced or metastatic urothelial carcinoma. Repertoires were generated with immunoSEQ multiplex PCR, while TCRdb's copy carries only in-frame clones and drops some. The table shows 35,000 to 50,000 clones, with 81% occurring only once. Regarding this clone: Its matching antigen is unknown.

V lost 1 base and J lost 1, with 5 bases in between. Looked up from germline, CDR1 is SGDLS and CDR2 is YYNGEE. The CDR3 is 14 amino acids. The TCR was taken from a man in his 70s with urothelial cancer. The chain recombines TRBV9 with TRBJ2-2; D gene unclear. This sample comprised PBMCs, obtained around atezolizumab (anti-PD-L1) treatment. The CDR3 DNA is TGTGCCAGCAGCGTAACTATGAACACCGGGGAGCTGTTTTTT. Translation gives CASSVTMNTGELFF.